The clone carrying this T cell receptor (beta chain) was seen repeatedly, ten times or more. What it recognizes is unknown. The V and J ends lost 5 bases and 7 bases, in that order; junction bases with no gene match: 14. The CDR3 runs 17 residues. Germline lookup yields CDR1 MNHEY and CDR2 SMNVEV (reference sequence). Via MiXCR, TCRdb re-called the PCR reads, giving one row per CDR3 protein. The sample consists of 12,000 or so distinct CDR3 sequences, around 19% of them appearing once. This specimen belongs to a study of molecular identifiers for immune sequencing clone quantification. Study background: The replicates split RNA from about 19,000 or 110,000 naive CD8 cells five ways and sequenced four. Broader study findings: Highly expanded clone sizes could be underestimated by identical TCR molecules that share a barcode. Among effectors, clones above 20 RNA copies held over 99% of molecules; among naive cells, under 1%. Reports indicate spiked Jurkat TCR RNA from one cell could be found among 950,000 to 1,000,000 naive cells.

Input material: naive CD8+ T cells from blood, with Jurkat cell RNA spiked in. Subset described: FACS-sorted CD8+CD4-CCR7+CD45RA+ naive T cells. The receptor was derived from a human donor in good health. Some libraries in this study had Jurkat cell RNA spiked in. V and J are TRBV27 and TRBJ2-7, with 13 positions matching TRBD2. The CDR3 protein is CASSASLAGGPDLEQYF. The CDR3 nucleotides are TGTGCCAGCAGTGCCTCACTAGCGGGAGGGCCGGATTTAGAGCAGTACTTC.